The 27 T cell receptor beta chains in this list originate from one sample, sequenced in a study of blood T cell repertoires in COVID-19. Only in-frame clones appear in the TCRdb table, and some are missing; sequencing was by immunoSEQ multiplex PCR. The sample yields 200,000 or so clones, roughly 82% seen once. Sequencing was done on a sample of peripheral blood. These TCRs come from a woman aged 25 to 39 with acute or convalescent COVID-19.

CDR3 in amino acids: CASSYREGTSRNEQFF. CDR3 DNA: TGTGCCAGCAGCTATAGAGAAGGGACTAGCCGCAATGAGCAGTTCTTC. V is TRBV5-6 and J is TRBJ2-1; 9 bases agree with TRBD2. With 3 bases clipped from V and 6 bases from J, the junction kept 10 bases outside the gene matches. The germline CDR1 and CDR2 sequences are SGHDT and YYEEEE. CDR3 length equals 16 residues.

This chain joins TRBV6-6 and TRBJ1-2; no clear D gene. V shed 5 bases and J shed 4 bases, with 8 bases lying between them. Germline CDR1 is MNHNY and CDR2 is SVGAGI (reference sequence). The CDR3 contains 12 residues. The CDR3 DNA follows: TGTGCCAGCAGTCCCAGTCTCTATGGCTACACCTTC. This encodes CASSPSLYGYTF.

In this sample, this clone turned up once. The gene calls are TRBV13 and TRBJ2-1; the match to TRBD2 covers 8 bases. Germline V gene lookup returns CDR1 PRHDT and CDR2 FYEKMQ (reference sequence). This CDR3 has 14 amino acids. V lost 5 bases to trimming and J lost 6 bases; unmatched junction nucleotides: 6. The DNA for the CDR3 is TGTGCCAGCAGCCCCGGGACTAGGGGCAATGAGCAGTTCTTC. It yields the protein CASSPGTRGNEQFF.

The V gene is TRBV28, the J gene TRBJ1-1; tentatively, D is TRBD1 (6 bases). Germline CDR1 reads MDHEN; CDR2 reads SYDVKM. V lost 8 bases, J lost 7 bases, and 14 bases lay in between. CDR3 length: 12 residues. As DNA, the CDR3 is TGTGCCAGCGTACATCAGGGGTTTGAAGCTTTCTTT. It is translated as CASVHQGFEAFF.

The rearrangement links TRBV5-1 to TRBJ1-6; possible D gene TRBD1, 6 bases. This CDR3 comprises 15 residues. Looked up from germline, CDR1 is SGHRS and CDR2 is YFSETQ. V lost 0 bases and J 9 bases, leaving 13 bases between the germline ends. The CDR3 sequence is CASSLDGGRSSPLHF. The CDR3 nucleotides read TGCGCCAGCAGCTTGGACGGGGGGCGCAGTTCACCCCTCCACTTT.

The V gene is TRBV20-1, the J gene TRBJ2-7; 9 nucleotides agree with TRBD2. The V segment lost 3 bases and the J segment 3 bases; nucleotides outside the gene matches: 6. Germline V CDR1 and CDR2: DFQATT, SNEGSKA (reference sequence). The CDR3 loop spans 14 amino acids. The CDR3 DNA reads TGCAGTGCTAGTCAAAGCGGGGGGAACTACGAGCAGTACTTC. The encoded protein is CSASQSGGNYEQYF.

The rearrangement joins TRBV29-1 to TRBJ1-5; D might be TRBD1 (6 bases). The CDR3 is 13 amino acids. CDR1 is SQVTM, CDR2 ANQGSEA, per germline. Between the trimmed V and J ends, which lost 6 bases and 2 bases, there was a span of 11 bases. The CDR3 DNA reads TGCAGCGTCTCCAGGGGAGGCAATCAGCCCCAGCATTTT. It codes for CSVSRGGNQPQHF.

The rearrangement joins TRBV2 to TRBJ1-1, with no clear D. V was pared by 7 bases and J by 1 base, with 10 bases between. CDR1 is SNHLY, CDR2 FYNNEI, per germline. CDR3 length: 13 residues. In DNA form, the CDR3 reads TGTGCCAGCAAGGCGGTGGGGAACACTGAAGCTTTCTTT. Translated: CASKAVGNTEAFF.

The rearrangement uses TRBV9 and TRBJ2-5, with 7 bases fitting TRBD1. Trimming removed 3 bases from V and 2 bases from J; junction bases left unmatched: 4. Germline assignment: CDR1 SGDLS and CDR2 YYNGEE. The CDR3 runs to 14 residues. CDR3 protein: CASSGTGTQETQYF. The CDR3 nucleotides are TGTGCCAGCAGCGGGACAGGCACGCAAGAGACCCAGTACTTC.

The V call is TRBV6-2 or TRBV6-3, the J call TRBJ1-1; 8 nucleotides agree with TRBD1. CDR3 length: 13 amino acids. Germline trimming cut 2 bases from V and 6 bases from J; bases unmatched to any gene: 2. Germline V gene sequence: CDR1 MNHEY, CDR2 SVGEGT. CDR3 in amino acids: CASSYRTGSEAFF. CDR3 nucleotide sequence: TGTGCCAGCAGTTACCGGACAGGGTCTGAAGCTTTCTTT.

The chain is built from TRBV30 and TRBJ1-2, with no clear D. The CDR3 spans 10 residues. V was shortened by 2 bases and J by 6 bases, with 4 bases between the two germline ends. Germline V CDR1 and CDR2: GTSNPN, SVGIG (reference sequence). DNA for the CDR3: TGTGCCTGGAGTCGAGATGGCTACACCTTC. Translating gives CAWSRDGYTF.

The chain has TRBV30 and TRBJ2-1; tentatively, D is TRBD2 (6 bases). V shed 0 bases and J shed 1 base, with 16 bases lying between them. In germline, CDR1 is GTSNPN, CDR2 SVGIG (reference sequence). The CDR3 length is 17 residues. The CDR3: CAWSVHPWRGSYNEQFF. The CDR3, as DNA: TGTGCCTGGAGTGTACATCCCTGGCGGGGTTCCTACAATGAGCAGTTCTTC. Complete variable domain (other parts from reference TRBV30 and TRBJ2-1): SQTIHQWPATLVQPVGSPLSLECTVEGTSNPNLYWYRQAAGRGLQLLFYSVGIGQISSEVPQNLSASRPQDRQFILSSKKLLLSDSGFYLCAWSVHPWRGSYNEQFFGPGTRLTVL.

The CDR3 bases are TGTGCCAGCAGCTTACCACTAGCGGTAGGGAATGAGCAGTTCTTC. Translation gives CASSLPLAVGNEQFF. The chain links TRBV11-1 to TRBJ2-1, with 8 bases aligning to TRBD2. The CDR3 runs to 15 residues. V shed 2 bases and J 7 bases; nucleotides not matched to a gene: 7. CDR1 SGHAT and CDR2 FQDESV come from the germline V gene (reference sequence).

This chain uses TRBV29-1 with TRBJ1-1, with 7 bases that match TRBD1. Per the germline V gene, CDR1 is SQVTM and CDR2 is ANQGSEA. The length of the CDR3 is 14 residues. Trimming cost V 6 bases and J 1 base; bases outside gene matches: 8. CDR3 region: CSVRQGQSNTEAFF. CDR3 DNA sequence: TGCAGCGTCCGGCAGGGACAGTCGAACACTGAAGCTTTCTTT.

The V call is TRBV27, the J call TRBJ1-6, with D possibly TRBD1 on 6 matching bases. The V gene's germline CDR1 is MNHEY and CDR2 SMNVEV (reference sequence). The CDR3 runs to 14 residues. Trimming pared 3 bases from V and 9 bases from J, leaving 12 bases between. CDR3 in amino acids: CASSFVTGSSPLHF. The CDR3, as DNA: TGTGCCAGCAGTTTCGTAACAGGGTCTTCACCCCTCCACTTT.

CDR3: CASSQADSPRETQYF. In nucleotides, the CDR3 is TGCGCCAGCAGCCAAGCGGACAGCCCACGGGAGACCCAGTACTTC. The V call is TRBV4-3, the J call TRBJ2-5, with D possibly TRBD1 on 6 matching bases. The germline gives CDR1 LGHNA, CDR2 YSLEER. V was cut by 1 base and J by 5 bases, with 14 bases left in between. This CDR3 is 15 amino acids long.

The rearrangement uses TRBV24-1 and TRBJ1-1; D possibly corresponds to TRBD1 (5 bases). Germline-derived CDR1 and CDR2 are KGHDR and SFDVKD. The CDR3 contains 13 residues. V shed 4 bases and J shed 2 bases, with 7 bases lying between them. CDR3 nucleotide sequence: TGTGCCACCAGTGAAACAGGAAACACTGAAGCTTTCTTT. Protein product: CATSETGNTEAFF.

V and J are TRBV28 and TRBJ2-5; the match to TRBD2 covers 12 bases. There are 16 residues in the CDR3. The germline CDR1 and CDR2 sequences are MDHEN and SYDVKM. V was pared by 5 bases and J by 7 bases, with 11 bases of the junction left unmatched. The CDR3 sequence: CASSAAPGTSGRTQYF. CDR3 nucleotides: TGTGCCAGCAGTGCAGCCCCCGGGACTAGCGGGCGGACCCAGTACTTC.

The rearrangement joins TRBV30 to TRBJ1-5; the D gene is possibly TRBD1 (6 bases). The ends were cut back, 2 bases at V and 7 bases at J, with 12 bases in the middle. The CDR3 contains 13 residues. Per germline, CDR1 GTSNPN and CDR2 SVGIG (reference sequence). The CDR3 sequence is CAWSQGGGQPQHF. The CDR3 bases are TGTGCCTGGAGTCAAGGGGGGGGGCAGCCCCAGCATTTT.

Note on this clone: The same CDR3 can be traced to other DNA sequences in this sample. The genes are TRBV7-2 and TRBJ1-2; D might be TRBD1 (6 bases). The CDR3 contains 15 residues. Per germline, CDR1 SGHTA and CDR2 FQGNSA. The ends were cut back, 1 base at V and 4 bases at J, with 13 bases in the middle. The CDR3: CASSLGGQGGYGYTF. The CDR3 bases are TGTGCCAGCAGCTTAGGGGGGCAGGGTGGCTATGGCTACACCTTC.

This rearrangement joins TRBV5-1 to TRBJ1-1; 7 positions match TRBD1. Germline CDR1 reads SGHRS; CDR2 reads YFSETQ. CDR3 length equals 14 residues. Losses at the gene ends were 0 bases for V and 4 bases for J; bases not matched to a gene: 3. The CDR3 nucleotides read TGCGCCAGCAGCTTGGAGACAGGGCTCACTGAAGCTTTCTTT. Protein: CASSLETGLTEAFF.

This clone came up once. V is TRBV6-4 and J is TRBJ2-1, with TRBD2 matching 9 bases. The V and J ends lost 2 bases and 9 bases, in that order; junction bases with no gene match: 2. CDR3 size: 13 residues. Germline V gene data show CDR1 as MRHNA and CDR2 as SNTAGT. The CDR3 loop is CASSDEAGGEQFF. The DNA of the CDR3 is TGTGCCAGCAGTGACGAAGCGGGAGGTGAGCAGTTCTTC.

The chain is built from TRBV7-8 and TRBJ1-3; 8 positions agree with TRBD1. The CDR3 runs 18 residues. Trimming cost V 5 bases and J 3 bases; bases outside gene matches: 15. The germline V gene has CDR1 SGHVS and CDR2 FQNEAQ. The CDR3 sequence is CASSPVSPDRVGGNTIYF. The CDR3 region has the DNA TGTGCCAGCAGCCCCGTGTCTCCGGACAGGGTGGGTGGAAACACCATATATTTT.

This clone occurred a few times. This chain joins TRBV6-6 and TRBJ2-5; 8 nucleotides match TRBD2. This CDR3 has 14 residues. Per germline, CDR1 MNHNY and CDR2 SVGAGI (reference sequence). The J segment lost 7 bases and the V segment lost 6 bases, leaving 10 bases of the junction unmatched. CDR3 nucleotide sequence: TGTGCCAGCAGCAAAGGGACTAGTAGTGTGACCCAGTACTTC. Translating gives CASSKGTSSVTQYF.

This chain uses TRBV5-1 with TRBJ2-5; no definite D call. From germline, CDR1 is SGHRS and CDR2 YFSETQ. CDR3 length equals 13 residues. With 3 bases removed from V and 1 base from J, the gap between germline ends came to 7 bases. CDR3 region: CASSWRIQETQYF. DNA for the CDR3: TGCGCCAGCAGCTGGCGGATCCAAGAGACCCAGTACTTC.

A few counts support this clone. The chain couples TRBV6-5 to TRBJ1-2; 9 bases line up with TRBD1. Trimming removed 6 bases from V and 3 bases from J; junction bases left unmatched: 5. The germline V gene encodes CDR1 MNHEY and CDR2 SVGAGI. The CDR3 has 14 amino acids. The CDR3, as DNA: TGTGCCAGCAGCAGGACAGGGGCTCACTATGGCTACACCTTC. As protein: CASSRTGAHYGYTF.

The chain is built from TRBV19 and TRBJ1-6; the D gene is possibly TRBD1 (5 bases). This CDR3 contains 13 residues. Per the germline V gene, CDR1 is LNHDA and CDR2 is SQIVND (reference sequence). V lost 9 bases, J lost 7 bases, and 13 bases lay in between. The CDR3 DNA follows: TGTGCCAGCGGGGGACTGCTCAATTCACCCCTCCACTTT. Amino acids: CASGGLLNSPLHF.